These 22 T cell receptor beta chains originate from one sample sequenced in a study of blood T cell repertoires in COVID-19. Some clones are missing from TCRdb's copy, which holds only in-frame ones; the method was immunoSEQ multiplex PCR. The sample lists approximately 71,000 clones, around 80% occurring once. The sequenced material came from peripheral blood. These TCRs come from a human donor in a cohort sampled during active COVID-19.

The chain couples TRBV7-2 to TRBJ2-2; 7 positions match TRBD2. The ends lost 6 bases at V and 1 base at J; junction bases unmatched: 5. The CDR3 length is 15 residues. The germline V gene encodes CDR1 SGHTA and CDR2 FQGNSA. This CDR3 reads CASRPSGMNTGELFF. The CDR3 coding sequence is TGTGCCAGCAGACCCAGCGGGATGAACACCGGGGAGCTGTTTTTT.

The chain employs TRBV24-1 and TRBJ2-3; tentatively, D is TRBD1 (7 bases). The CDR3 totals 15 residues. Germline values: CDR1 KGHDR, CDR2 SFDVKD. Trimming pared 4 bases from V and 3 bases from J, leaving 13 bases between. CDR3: CATSEGGGLTDTQYF. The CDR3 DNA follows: TGTGCCACCAGTGAAGGAGGGGGCCTTACAGATACGCAGTATTTT.

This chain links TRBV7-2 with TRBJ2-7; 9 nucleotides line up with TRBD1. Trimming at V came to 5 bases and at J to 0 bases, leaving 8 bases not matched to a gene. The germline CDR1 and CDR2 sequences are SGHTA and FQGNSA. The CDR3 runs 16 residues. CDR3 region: CASSLRQGVYSYEQYF. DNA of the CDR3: TGTGCCAGCAGCCTCCGACAGGGGGTATACTCCTACGAGCAGTACTTC.

The CDR3 protein is CSALGTNQETQYF. In nucleotides, the CDR3 is TGCAGCGCCTTGGGGACAAATCAAGAGACCCAGTACTTC. The chain couples TRBV29-1 to TRBJ2-5; D may be TRBD1 (6 bases). This CDR3 has 13 residues. V was clipped by 7 bases and J by 2 bases, with 14 bases between them. CDR1 is SQVTM, CDR2 ANQGSEA, per germline.

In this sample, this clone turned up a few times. DNA of the CDR3: TGTGCCAGCAGTGAACCTGATGAGCAGTTCTTC. Protein product: CASSEPDEQFF. The V call is TRBV6-1, the J call TRBJ2-1; no reliable D call. The V gene's germline CDR1 is MNHNS and CDR2 SASEGT. The CDR3 loop spans 11 amino acids. Between the trimmed V and J ends, which lost 2 bases and 8 bases, there was a span of 4 bases.

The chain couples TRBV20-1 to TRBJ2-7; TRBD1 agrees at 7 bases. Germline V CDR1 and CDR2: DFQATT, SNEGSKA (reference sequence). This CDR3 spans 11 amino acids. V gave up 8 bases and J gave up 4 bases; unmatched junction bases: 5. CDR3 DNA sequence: TGCAGTTCACAGGGGACGTACGAGCAGTACTTC. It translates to CSSQGTYEQYF.

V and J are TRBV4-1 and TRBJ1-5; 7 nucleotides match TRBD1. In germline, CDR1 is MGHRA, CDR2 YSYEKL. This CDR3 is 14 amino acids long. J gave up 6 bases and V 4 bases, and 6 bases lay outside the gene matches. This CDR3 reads CASSLDRVSQPQHF. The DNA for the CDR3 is TGCGCCAGCAGCCTAGACAGGGTCAGTCAGCCCCAGCATTTT.

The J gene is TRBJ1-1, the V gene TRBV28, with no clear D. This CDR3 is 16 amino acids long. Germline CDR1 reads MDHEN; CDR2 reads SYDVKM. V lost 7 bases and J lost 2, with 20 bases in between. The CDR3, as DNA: TGTGCCAGCACCCAGCTAGTTGACGCAGTAAACACTGAAGCTTTCTTT. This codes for CASTQLVDAVNTEAFF.

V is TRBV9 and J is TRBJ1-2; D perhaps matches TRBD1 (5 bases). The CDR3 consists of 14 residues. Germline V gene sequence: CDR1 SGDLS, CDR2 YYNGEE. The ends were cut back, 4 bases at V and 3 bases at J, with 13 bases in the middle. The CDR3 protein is CASSPDMSDYGYTF. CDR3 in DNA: TGTGCCAGCAGCCCGGACATGTCGGACTATGGCTACACCTTC.

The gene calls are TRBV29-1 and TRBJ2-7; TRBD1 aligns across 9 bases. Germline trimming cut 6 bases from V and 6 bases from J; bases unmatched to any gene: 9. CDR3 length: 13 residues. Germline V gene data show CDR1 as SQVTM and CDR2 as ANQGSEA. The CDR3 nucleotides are TGCAGCGTACGGGGACAGGGAAGCTTCGAGCAGTACTTC. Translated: CSVRGQGSFEQYF.

CDR3 sequence (DNA): TGTGCCAGCAGCCAAGATTGGAGACTAAACACTGAAGCTTTCTTT. Its protein is CASSQDWRLNTEAFF. The chain has TRBV4-2 and TRBJ1-1; D gene unclear. CDR3 length equals 15 residues. Germline V gene sequence: CDR1 LGHNA, CDR2 YNFKEQ. Trimming left V 0 bases short and J 2 bases short, with 10 bases between.

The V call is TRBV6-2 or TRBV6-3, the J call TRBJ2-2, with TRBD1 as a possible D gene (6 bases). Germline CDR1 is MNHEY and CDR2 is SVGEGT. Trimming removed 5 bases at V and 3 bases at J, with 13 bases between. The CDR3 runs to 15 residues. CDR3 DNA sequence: TGTGCCAGCAGTGTCCAGGGGTTGGACACCGGGGAGCTGTTTTTT. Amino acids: CASSVQGLDTGELFF.

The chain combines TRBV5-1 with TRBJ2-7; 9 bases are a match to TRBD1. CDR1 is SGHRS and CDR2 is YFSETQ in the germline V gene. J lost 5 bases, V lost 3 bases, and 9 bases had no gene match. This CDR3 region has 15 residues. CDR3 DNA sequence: TGCGCCAGCAGCTGGACGGGACAGGGTACGGACGAGCAGTACTTC. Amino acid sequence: CASSWTGQGTDEQYF. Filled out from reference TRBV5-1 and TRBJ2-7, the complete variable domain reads KAGVTQTPRYLIKTRGQQVTLSCSPISGHRSVSWYQQTPGQGLQFLFEYFSETQRNKGNFPGRFSGRQFSNSRSEMNVSTLELGDSALYLCASSWTGQGTDEQYFGPGTRLTVT.

The CDR3 bases are TGTGCCAGCAGCTATTCCCCCGACTATGCCGGGGAGCTGTTTTTT. Amino acids: CASSYSPDYAGELFF. The chain is built from TRBV7-2 and TRBJ2-2; perhaps TRBD2 as D (5 bases). Germline V gene sequence: CDR1 SGHTA, CDR2 FQGNSA. V was cut by 4 bases and J by 6 bases, with 15 bases left in between. This CDR3 has 15 residues.

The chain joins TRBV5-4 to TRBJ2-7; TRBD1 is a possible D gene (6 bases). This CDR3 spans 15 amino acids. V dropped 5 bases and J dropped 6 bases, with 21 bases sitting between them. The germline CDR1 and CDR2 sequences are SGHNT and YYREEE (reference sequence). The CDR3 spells CASRIEPGQNLEQYF. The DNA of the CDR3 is TGTGCCAGCAGGATCGAACCGGGACAAAATCTCGAGCAGTACTTC.

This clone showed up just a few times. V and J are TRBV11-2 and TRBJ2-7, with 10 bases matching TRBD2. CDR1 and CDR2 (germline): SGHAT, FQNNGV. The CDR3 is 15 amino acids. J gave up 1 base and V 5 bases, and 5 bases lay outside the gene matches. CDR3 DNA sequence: TGTGCCAGCAGCCCTGGACTAGCGGTTTCCTACGAGCAGTACTTC. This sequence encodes CASSPGLAVSYEQYF.

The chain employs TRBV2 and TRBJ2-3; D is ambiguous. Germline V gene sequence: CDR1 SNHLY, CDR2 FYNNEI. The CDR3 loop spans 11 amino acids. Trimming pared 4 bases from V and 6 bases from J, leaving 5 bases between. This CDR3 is CASSAVDTQYF. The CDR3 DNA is TGTGCCAGCAGTGCGGTGGATACGCAGTATTTT.

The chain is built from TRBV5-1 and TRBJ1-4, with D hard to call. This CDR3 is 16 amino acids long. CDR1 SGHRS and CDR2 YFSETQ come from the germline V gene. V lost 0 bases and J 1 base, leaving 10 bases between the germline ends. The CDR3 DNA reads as TGCGCCAGCAGCTTGGCCGGGTTCGGAACTAATGAAAAACTGTTTTTT. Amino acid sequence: CASSLAGFGTNEKLFF.

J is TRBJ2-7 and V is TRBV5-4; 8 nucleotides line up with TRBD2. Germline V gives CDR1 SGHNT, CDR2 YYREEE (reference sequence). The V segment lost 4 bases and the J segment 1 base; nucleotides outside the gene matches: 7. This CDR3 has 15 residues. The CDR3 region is CASSLGAGGSYEQYF. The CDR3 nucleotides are TGTGCCAGCAGCCTGGGGGCGGGGGGTTCCTACGAGCAGTACTTC. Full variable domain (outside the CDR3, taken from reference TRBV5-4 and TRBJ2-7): ETGVTQSPTHLIKTRGQQVTLRCSSQSGHNTVSWYQQALGQGPQFIFQYYREEENGRGNFPPRFSGLQFPNYSSELNVNALELDDSALYLCASSLGAGGSYEQYFGPGTRLTVT.

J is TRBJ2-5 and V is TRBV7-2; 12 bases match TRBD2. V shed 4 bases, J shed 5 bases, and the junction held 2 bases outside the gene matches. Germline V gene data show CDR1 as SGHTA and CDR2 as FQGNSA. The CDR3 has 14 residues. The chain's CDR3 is CASSYGLAGETQYF. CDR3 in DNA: TGTGCCAGCAGCTATGGACTAGCGGGGGAGACCCAGTACTTC.

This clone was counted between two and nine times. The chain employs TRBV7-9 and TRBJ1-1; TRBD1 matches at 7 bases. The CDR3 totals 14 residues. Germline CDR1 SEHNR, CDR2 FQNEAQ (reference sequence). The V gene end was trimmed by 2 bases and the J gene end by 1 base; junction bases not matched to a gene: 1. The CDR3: CASSLKGANTEAFF. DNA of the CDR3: TGTGCCAGCAGCTTAAAGGGGGCGAACACTGAAGCTTTCTTT.

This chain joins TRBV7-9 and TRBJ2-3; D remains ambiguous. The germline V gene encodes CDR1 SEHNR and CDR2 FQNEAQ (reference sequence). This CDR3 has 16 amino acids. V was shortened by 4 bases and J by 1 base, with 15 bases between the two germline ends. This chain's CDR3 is CASSSMGPVRTDTQYF. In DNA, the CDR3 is TGTGCCAGCAGCTCCATGGGCCCAGTTCGCACAGATACGCAGTATTTT.